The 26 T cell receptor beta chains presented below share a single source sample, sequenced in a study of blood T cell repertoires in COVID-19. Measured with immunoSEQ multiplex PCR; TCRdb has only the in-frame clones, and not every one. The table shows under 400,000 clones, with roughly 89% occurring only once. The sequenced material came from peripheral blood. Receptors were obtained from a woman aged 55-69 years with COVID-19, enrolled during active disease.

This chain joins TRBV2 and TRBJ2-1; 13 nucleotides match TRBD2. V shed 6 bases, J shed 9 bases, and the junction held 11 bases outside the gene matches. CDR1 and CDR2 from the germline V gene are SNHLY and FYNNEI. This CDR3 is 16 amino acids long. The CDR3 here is CASSWTSGGAQGEQFF. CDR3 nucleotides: TGTGCCAGCAGCTGGACTAGCGGGGGCGCCCAGGGTGAGCAGTTCTTC.

The CDR3 loop reads CASKGVNSNQPQHF. CDR3 DNA: TGTGCCAGCAAAGGGGTAAATAGCAATCAGCCCCAGCATTTT. The chain uses TRBV2 and TRBJ1-5; possible D gene TRBD1, 5 bases. This CDR3 region has 14 residues. Trimming removed 7 bases from V and 0 bases from J, with 10 bases in between. Germline values: CDR1 SNHLY, CDR2 FYNNEI.

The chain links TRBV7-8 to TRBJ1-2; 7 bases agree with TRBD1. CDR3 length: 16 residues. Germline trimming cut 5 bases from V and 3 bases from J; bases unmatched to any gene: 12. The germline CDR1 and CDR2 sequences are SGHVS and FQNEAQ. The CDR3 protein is CASSPGDFRGDYGYTF. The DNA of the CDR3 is TGTGCCAGCAGCCCCGGAGATTTCAGGGGGGACTATGGCTACACCTTC.

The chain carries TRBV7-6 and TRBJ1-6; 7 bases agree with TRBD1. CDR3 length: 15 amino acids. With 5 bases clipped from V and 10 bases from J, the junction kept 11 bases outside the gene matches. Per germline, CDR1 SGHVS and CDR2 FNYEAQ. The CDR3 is CASSKRQGGVSPLHF. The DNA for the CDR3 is TGTGCCAGCAGCAAACGACAGGGAGGAGTGTCACCCCTCCACTTT.

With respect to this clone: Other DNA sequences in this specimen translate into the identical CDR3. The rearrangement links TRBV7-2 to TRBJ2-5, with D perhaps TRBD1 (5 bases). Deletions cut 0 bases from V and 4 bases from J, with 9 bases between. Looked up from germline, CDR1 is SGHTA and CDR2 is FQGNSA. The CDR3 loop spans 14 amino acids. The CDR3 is CASSLAGAGETQYF. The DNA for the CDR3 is TGTGCCAGCAGCTTAGCTGGGGCCGGAGAGACCCAGTACTTC.

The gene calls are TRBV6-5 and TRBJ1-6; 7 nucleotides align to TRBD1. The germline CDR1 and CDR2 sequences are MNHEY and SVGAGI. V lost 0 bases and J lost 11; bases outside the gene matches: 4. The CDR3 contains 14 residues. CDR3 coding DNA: TGTGCCAGCAGTTACTCGGGACAGCACCCACCCCTCCACTTT. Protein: CASSYSGQHPPLHF.

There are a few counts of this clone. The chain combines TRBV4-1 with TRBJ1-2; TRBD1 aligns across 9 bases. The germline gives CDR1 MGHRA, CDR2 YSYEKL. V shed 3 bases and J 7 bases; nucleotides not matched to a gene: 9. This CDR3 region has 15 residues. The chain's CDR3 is CASSQPRDRVGGYTF. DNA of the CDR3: TGCGCCAGCAGCCAGCCGAGGGACAGGGTAGGTGGCTACACCTTC.

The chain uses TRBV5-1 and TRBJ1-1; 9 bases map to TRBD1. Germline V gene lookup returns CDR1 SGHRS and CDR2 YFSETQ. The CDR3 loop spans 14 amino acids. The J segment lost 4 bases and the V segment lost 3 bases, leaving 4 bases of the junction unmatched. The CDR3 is CASSSQGARTEAFF. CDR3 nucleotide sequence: TGCGCCAGCAGCTCACAGGGGGCGCGCACTGAAGCTTTCTTT.

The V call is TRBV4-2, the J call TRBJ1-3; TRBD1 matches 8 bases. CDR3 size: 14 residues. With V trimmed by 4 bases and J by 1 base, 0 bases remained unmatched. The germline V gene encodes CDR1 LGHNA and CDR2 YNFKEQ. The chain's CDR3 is CASSRQGSGNTIYF. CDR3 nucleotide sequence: TGTGCCAGCAGCCGACAGGGGTCTGGAAACACCATATATTTT.

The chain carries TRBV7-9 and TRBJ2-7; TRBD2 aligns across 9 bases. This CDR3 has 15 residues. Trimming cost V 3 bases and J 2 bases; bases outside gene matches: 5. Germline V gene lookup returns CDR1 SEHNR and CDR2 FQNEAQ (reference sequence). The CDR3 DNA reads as TGTGCCAGCAGCTTCATAGCGGGGGCAACCTACGAGCAGTACTTC. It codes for CASSFIAGATYEQYF.

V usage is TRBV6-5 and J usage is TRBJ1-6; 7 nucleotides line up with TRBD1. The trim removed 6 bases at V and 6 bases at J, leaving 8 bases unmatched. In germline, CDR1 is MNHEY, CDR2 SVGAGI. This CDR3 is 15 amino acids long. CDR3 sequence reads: CASRVQGQVNSPLHF. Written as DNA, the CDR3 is TGTGCCAGCAGGGTCCAAGGACAGGTTAATTCACCCCTCCACTTT.

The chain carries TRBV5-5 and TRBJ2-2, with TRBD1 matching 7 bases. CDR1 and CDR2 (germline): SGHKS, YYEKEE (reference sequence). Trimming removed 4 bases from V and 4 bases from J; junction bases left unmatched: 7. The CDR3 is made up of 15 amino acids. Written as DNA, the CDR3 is TGTGCCAGCAGCACCGGACAGGCTCTCACCGGGGAGCTGTTTTTT. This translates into CASSTGQALTGELFF.

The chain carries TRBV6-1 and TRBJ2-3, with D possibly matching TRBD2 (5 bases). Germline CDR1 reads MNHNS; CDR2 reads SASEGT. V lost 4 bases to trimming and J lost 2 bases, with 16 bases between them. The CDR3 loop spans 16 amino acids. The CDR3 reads CASSALDRSYTDTQYF. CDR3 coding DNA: TGTGCCAGCAGTGCACTAGACCGCTCTTACACAGATACGCAGTATTTT.

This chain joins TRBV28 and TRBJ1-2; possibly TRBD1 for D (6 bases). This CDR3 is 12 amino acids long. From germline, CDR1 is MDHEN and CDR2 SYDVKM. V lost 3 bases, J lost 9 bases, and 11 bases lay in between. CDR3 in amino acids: CASSLQGTSYTF. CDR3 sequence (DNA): TGTGCCAGCAGTTTGCAGGGGACGAGCTACACCTTC.

In nucleotides, the CDR3 is TGTGCCAGCAGCCAGGCTCCAGGGGGCCAAGAGACCCAGTACTTC. It is translated as CASSQAPGGQETQYF. This chain links TRBV3-1 (or the pseudogene TRBV3-2) with TRBJ2-5; 7 nucleotides line up with TRBD1. V was pared by 3 bases and J by 1 base, with 5 bases of the junction left unmatched. This CDR3 contains 15 residues. From germline, CDR1 is LGHDT and CDR2 YNNKEL (reference sequence).

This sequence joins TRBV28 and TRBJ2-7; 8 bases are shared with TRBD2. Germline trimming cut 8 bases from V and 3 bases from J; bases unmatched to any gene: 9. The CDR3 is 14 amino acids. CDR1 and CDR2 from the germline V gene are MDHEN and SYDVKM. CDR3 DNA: TGTGCCAGCGGCCCGGGAGGGGCGGGCTACGAGCAGTACTTC. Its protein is CASGPGGAGYEQYF.

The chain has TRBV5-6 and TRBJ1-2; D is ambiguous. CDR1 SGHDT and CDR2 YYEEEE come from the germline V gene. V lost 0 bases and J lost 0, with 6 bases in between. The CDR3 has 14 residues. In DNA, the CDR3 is TGTGCCAGCAGCTTGGGGGGAGCTAACTATGGCTACACCTTC. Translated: CASSLGGANYGYTF.

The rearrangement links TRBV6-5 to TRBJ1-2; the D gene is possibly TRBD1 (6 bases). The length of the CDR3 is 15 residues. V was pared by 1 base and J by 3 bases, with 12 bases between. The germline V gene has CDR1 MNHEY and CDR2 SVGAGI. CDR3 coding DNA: TGTGCCAGCAGTTACTACCCAGGGGCGGACTATGGCTACACCTTC. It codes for CASSYYPGADYGYTF.

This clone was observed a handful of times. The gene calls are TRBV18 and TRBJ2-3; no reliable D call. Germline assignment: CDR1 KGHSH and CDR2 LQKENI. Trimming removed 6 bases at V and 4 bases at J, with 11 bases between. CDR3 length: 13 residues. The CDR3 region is CASSPTYADTQYF. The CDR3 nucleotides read TGTGCCAGCTCCCCTACCTACGCAGATACGCAGTATTTT. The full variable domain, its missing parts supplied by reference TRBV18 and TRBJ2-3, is NAGVMQNPRHLVRRRGQEARLRCSPMKGHSHVYWYRQLPEEGLKFMVYLQKENIIDESGMPKERFSAEFPKEGPSILRIQQVVRGDSAAYFCASSPTYADTQYFGPGTRLTVL.

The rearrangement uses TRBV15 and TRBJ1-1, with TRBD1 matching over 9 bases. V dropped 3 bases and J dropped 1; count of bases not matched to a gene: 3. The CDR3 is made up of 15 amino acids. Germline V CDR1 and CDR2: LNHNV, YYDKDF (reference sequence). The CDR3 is CATSRDRGPNTEAFF. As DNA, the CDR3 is TGTGCCACCAGCAGGGACAGGGGCCCGAACACTGAAGCTTTCTTT.

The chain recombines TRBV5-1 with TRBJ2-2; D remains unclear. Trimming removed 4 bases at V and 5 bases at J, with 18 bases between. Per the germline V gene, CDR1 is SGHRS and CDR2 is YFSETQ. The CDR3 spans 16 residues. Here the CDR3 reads CASSPLTVVRTGELFF. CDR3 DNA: TGCGCCAGCAGCCCTCTAACAGTTGTTCGAACCGGGGAGCTGTTTTTT.

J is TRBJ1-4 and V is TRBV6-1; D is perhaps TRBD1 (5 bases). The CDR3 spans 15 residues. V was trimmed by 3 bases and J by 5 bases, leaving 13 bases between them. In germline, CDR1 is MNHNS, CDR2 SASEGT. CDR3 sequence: CASSEDPRGNEKLFF. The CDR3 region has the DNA TGTGCCAGCAGTGAGGACCCGCGGGGCAATGAAAAACTGTTTTTT.

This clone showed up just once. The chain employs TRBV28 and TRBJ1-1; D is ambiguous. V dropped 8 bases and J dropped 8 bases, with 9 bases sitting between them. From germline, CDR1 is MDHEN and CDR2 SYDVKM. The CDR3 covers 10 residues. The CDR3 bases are TGTGCCAGCGCTCAGATCGAAGCTTTCTTT. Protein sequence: CASAQIEAFF.

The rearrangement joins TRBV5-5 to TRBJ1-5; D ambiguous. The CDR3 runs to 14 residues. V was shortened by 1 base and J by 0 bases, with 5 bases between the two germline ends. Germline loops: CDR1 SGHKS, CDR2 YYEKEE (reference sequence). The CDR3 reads CASSLLYSNQPQHF. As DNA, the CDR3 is TGTGCCAGCAGCTTGTTATATAGCAATCAGCCCCAGCATTTT.

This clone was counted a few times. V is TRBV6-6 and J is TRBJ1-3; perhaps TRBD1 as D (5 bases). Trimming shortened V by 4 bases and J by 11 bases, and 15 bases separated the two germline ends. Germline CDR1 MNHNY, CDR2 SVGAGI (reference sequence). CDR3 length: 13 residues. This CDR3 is CASSFGHPSPIYF. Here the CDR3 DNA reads TGTGCCAGCAGTTTCGGACACCCAAGCCCCATATATTTT.

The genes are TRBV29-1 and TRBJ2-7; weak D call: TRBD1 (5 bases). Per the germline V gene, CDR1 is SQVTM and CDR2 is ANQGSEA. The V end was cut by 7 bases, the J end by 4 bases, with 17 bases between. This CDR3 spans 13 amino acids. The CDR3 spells CSAGNRGLYEQYF. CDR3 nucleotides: TGCAGCGCTGGAAATAGGGGTCTTTACGAGCAGTACTTC.